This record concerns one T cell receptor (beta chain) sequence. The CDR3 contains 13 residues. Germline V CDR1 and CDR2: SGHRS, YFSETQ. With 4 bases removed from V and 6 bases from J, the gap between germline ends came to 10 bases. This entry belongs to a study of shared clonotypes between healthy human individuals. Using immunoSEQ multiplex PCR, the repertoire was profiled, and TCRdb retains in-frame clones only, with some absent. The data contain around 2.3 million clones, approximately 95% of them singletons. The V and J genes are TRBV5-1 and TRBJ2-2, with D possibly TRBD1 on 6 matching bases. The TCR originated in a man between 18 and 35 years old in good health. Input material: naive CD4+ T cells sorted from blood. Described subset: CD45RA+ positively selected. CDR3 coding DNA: TGCGCCAGCAGCATAAACAGGGCCGGGGAGCTGTTTTTT. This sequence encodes CASSINRAGELFF.